This T cell receptor (beta chain) originates from a study of preoperative IRX-2 immunotherapy in early breast cancer. V was cut by 4 bases and J by 3 bases, with 15 bases left in between. Germline V CDR1 and CDR2: MDHEN, SYDVKM. The CDR3 is 15 amino acids. Stated treatment: preoperative locoregional IRX-2 cytokine immunotherapy. Samples came from a phase Ib trial of preoperative locoregional IRX-2 cytokine immunotherapy. Only in-frame clones appear in the TCRdb table, and some are missing; sequencing was by immunoSEQ multiplex PCR. The sample consists of 43,000 or so clones, less than 95% of them appearing once.

The origin of this receptor is a human donor with breast cancer. Sequenced here: tumor tissue, sampled after IRX-2 immunotherapy. The chain employs TRBV28 and TRBJ2-5; no reliable D call. CDR3 bases: TGTGCCAGCAGTTCCCCCCTGACATATAAAGAGACCCAGTACTTC. Translation gives CASSSPLTYKETQYF.